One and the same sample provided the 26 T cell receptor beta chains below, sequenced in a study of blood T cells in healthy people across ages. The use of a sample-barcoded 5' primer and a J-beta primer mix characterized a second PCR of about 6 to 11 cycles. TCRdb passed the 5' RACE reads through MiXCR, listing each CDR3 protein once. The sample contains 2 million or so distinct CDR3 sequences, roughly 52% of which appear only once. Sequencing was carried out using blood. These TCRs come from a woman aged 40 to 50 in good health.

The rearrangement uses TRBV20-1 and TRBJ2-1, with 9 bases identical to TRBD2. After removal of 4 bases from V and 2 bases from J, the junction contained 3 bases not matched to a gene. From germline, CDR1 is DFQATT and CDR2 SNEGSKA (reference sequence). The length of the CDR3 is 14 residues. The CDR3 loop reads CSATSGGTYNEQFF. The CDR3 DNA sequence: TGCAGTGCTACGAGCGGGGGGACCTACAATGAGCAGTTCTTC.

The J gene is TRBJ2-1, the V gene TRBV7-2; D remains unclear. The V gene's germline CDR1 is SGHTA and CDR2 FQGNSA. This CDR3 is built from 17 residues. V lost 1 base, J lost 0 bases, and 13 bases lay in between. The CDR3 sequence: CASSLGHRLSSYNEQFF. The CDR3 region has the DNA TGTGCCAGCAGCTTAGGACACCGCCTGAGCTCCTACAATGAGCAGTTCTTC.

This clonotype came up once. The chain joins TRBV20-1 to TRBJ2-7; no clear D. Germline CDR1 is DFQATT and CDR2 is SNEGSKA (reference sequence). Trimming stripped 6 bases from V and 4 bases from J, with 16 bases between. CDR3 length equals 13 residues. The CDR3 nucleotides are TGCAGTGCCCAACCGGCTGGACCGTACGAGCAGTACTTC. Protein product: CSAQPAGPYEQYF.

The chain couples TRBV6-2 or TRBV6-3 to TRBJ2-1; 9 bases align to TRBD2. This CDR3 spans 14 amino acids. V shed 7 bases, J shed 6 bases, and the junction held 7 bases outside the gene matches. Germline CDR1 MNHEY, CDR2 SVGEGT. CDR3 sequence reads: CASTRLAESNEQFF. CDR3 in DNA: TGTGCCAGCACCCGACTAGCGGAGTCCAATGAGCAGTTCTTC.

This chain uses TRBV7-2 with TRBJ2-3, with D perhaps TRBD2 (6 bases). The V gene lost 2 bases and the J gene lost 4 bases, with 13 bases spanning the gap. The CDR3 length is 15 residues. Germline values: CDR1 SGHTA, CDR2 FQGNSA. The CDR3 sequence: CASSLRGLTADTQYF. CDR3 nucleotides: TGTGCCAGCAGCTTAAGGGGACTGACAGCAGATACGCAGTATTTT.

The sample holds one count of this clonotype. CDR3 in amino acids: CASSLEGFGGNEQFF. The CDR3 DNA reads as TGTGCCAGCAGCCTAGAGGGGTTTGGGGGCAATGAGCAGTTCTTC. The chain combines TRBV7-2 with TRBJ2-1; either TRBD1 or TRBD2 may fit D (5 bases each). CDR1 and CDR2 (germline): SGHTA, FQGNSA. Between the trimmed V and J ends, which lost 5 bases and 6 bases, there was a span of 17 bases. CDR3 size: 15 residues.

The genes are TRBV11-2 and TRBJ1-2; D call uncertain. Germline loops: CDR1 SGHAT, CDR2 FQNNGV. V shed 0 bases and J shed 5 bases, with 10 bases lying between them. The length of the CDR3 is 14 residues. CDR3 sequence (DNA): TGTGCCAGCAGCTTAGACGGACGCCCTTATGGCTACACCTTC. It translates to CASSLDGRPYGYTF.

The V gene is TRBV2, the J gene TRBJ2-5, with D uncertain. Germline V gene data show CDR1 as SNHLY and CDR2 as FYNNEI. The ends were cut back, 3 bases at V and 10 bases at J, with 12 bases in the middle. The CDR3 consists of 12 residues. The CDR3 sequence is CASSDWPDVQYF. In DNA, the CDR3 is TGTGCCAGCAGTGATTGGCCGGACGTCCAGTACTTC.

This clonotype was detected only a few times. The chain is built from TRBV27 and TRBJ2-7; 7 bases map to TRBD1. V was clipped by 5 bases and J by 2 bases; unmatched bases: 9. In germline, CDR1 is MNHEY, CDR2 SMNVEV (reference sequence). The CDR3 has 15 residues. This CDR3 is CASSPRDRATYEQYF. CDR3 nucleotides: TGTGCCAGCAGTCCAAGAGACAGGGCGACCTACGAGCAGTACTTC.

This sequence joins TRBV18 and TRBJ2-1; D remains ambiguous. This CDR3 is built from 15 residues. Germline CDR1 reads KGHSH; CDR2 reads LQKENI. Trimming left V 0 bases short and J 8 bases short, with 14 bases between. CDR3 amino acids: CASSPPAPQVDEQFF. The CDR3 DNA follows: TGTGCCAGCTCACCACCGGCACCCCAGGTGGATGAGCAGTTCTTC.

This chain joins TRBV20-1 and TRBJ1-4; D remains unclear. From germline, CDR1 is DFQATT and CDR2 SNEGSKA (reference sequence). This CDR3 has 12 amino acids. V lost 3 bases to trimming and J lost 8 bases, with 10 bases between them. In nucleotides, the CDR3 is TGCAGTGCTAGTCAAGAGGCCGAAAAACTGTTTTTT. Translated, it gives CSASQEAEKLFF.

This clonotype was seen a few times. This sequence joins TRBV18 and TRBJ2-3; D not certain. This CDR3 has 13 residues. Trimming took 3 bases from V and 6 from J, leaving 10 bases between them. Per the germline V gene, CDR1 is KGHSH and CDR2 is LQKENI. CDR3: CASSPGNSDTQYF. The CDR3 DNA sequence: TGTGCCAGCTCACCGGGGAATAGCGATACGCAGTATTTT. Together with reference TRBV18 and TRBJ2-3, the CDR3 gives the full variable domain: NAGVMQNPRHLVRRRGQEARLRCSPMKGHSHVYWYRQLPEEGLKFMVYLQKENIIDESGMPKERFSAEFPKEGPSILRIQQVVRGDSAAYFCASSPGNSDTQYFGPGTRLTVL.

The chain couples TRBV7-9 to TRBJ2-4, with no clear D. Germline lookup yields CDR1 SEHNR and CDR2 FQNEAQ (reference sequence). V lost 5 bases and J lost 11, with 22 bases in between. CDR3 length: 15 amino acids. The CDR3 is CASSLPVGSAPLQYF. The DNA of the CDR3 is TGTGCCAGCAGCCTCCCTGTTGGCTCGGCCCCACTTCAGTACTTC.

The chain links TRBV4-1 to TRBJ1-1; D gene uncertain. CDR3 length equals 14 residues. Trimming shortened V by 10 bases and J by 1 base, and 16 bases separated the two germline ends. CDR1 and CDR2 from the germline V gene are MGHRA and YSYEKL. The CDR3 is CATKRQGPNTEAFF. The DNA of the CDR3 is TGCGCCACCAAGAGGCAAGGACCGAACACTGAAGCTTTCTTT.

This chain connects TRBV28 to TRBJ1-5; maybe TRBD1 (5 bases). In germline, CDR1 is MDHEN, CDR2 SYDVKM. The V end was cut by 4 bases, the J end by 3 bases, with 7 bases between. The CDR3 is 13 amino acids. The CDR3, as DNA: TGTGCCAGCAGTTGGGGCCCCAATCAGCCCCAGCATTTT. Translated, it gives CASSWGPNQPQHF.

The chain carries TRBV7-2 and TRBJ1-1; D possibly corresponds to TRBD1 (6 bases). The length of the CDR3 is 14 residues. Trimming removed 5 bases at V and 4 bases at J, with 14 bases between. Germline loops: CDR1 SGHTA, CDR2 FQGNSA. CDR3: CASSVNREGTEAFF. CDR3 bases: TGTGCCAGCAGCGTAAACAGGGAGGGCACTGAAGCTTTCTTT.

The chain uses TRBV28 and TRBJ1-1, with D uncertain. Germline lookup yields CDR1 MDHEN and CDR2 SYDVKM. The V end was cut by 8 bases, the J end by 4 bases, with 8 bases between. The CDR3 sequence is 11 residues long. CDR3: CASLAATEAFF. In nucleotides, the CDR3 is TGTGCCAGCCTGGCTGCCACTGAAGCTTTCTTT. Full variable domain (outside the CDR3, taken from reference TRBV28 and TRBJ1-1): DVKVTQSSRYLVKRTGEKVFLECVQDMDHENMFWYRQDPGLGLRLIYFSYDVKMKEKGDIPEGYSVSREKKERFSLILESASTNQTSMYLCASLAATEAFFGQGTRLTVV.

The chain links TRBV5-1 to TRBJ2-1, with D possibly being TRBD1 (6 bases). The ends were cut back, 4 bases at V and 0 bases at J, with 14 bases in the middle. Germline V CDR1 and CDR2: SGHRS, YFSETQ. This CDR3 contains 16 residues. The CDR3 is CASSPGGPSSYNEQFF. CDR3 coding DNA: TGCGCCAGCAGCCCTGGGGGCCCGAGCTCCTACAATGAGCAGTTCTTC. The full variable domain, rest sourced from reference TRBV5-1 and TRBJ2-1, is KAGVTQTPRYLIKTRGQQVTLSCSPISGHRSVSWYQQTPGQGLQFLFEYFSETQRNKGNFPGRFSGRQFSNSRSEMNVSTLELGDSALYLCASSPGGPSSYNEQFFGPGTRLTVL.

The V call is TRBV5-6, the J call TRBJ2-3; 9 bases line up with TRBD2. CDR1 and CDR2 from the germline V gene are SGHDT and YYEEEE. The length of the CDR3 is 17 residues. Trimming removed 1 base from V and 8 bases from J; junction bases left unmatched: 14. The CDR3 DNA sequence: TGTGCCAGCAGCTTGACACCGGGACTAGCCGTTTTTGGTACGCAGTATTTT. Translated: CASSLTPGLAVFGTQYF.

The CDR3 sequence is CASSFGSGQGVYGYTF. The CDR3 DNA follows: TGTGCCAGCAGTTTTGGTTCGGGACAGGGTGTATATGGCTACACCTTC. The V gene is TRBV12-3 or TRBV12-4, the J gene TRBJ1-2; 9 bases fit TRBD1. The CDR3 runs to 16 residues. V shed 3 bases, J shed 5 bases, and the junction held 10 bases outside the gene matches.

CDR3 bases: TGTGCCAGCAGCCAAGACGAGTTAGTAGTTGGCTACACCTTC. Translation: CASSQDELVVGYTF. This chain uses TRBV3-1 with TRBJ1-2; D is ambiguous. The ends were cut back, 0 bases at V and 7 bases at J, with 12 bases in the middle. The CDR3 runs 14 residues. Germline-derived CDR1 and CDR2 are LGHDT and YNNKEL (reference sequence). The full variable domain, its missing parts supplied by reference TRBV3-1 and TRBJ1-2, is DTAVSQTPKYLVTQMGNDKSIKCEQNLGHDTMYWYKQDSKKFLKIMFSYNNKELIINETVPNRFSPKSPDKAHLNLHINSLELGDSAVYFCASSQDELVVGYTFGSGTRLTVV.

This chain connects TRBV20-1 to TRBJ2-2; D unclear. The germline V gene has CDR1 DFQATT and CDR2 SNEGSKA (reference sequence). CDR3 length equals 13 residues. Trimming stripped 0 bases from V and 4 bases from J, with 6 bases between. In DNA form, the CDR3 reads TGCAGTGCTAGAGATGGTCGCACCGGGGAGCTGTTTTTT. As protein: CSARDGRTGELFF.

The CDR3 sequence is CASSDSFLSIEQFF. CDR3 bases: TGTGCCAGCAGTGACTCCTTTCTTAGTATTGAGCAGTTCTTC. The chain couples TRBV6-4 to TRBJ2-1, with D unclear. Deletions cut 0 bases from V and 9 bases from J, with 12 bases between. From germline, CDR1 is MRHNA and CDR2 SNTAGT. CDR3 length: 14 amino acids.

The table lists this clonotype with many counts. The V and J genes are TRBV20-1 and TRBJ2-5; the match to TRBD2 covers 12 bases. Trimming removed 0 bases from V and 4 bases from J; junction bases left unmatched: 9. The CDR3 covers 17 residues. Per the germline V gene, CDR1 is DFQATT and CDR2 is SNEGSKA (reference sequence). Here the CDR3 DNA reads TGCAGTGCTAGAGATTGGGCTAGCGGGGGGGCGGCAGAGACCCAGTACTTC. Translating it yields CSARDWASGGAAETQYF.

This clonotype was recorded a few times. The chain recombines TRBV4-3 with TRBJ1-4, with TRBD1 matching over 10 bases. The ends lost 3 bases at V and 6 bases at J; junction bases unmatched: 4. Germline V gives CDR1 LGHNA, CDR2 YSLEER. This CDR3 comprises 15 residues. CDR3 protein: CASSHPGTGDEKLFF. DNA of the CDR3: TGCGCCAGCAGCCATCCCGGGACAGGGGATGAAAAACTGTTTTTT.

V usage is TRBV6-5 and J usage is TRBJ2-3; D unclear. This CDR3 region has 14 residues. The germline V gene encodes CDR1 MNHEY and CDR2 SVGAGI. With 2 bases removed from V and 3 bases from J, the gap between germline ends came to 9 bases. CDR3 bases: TGTGCCAGCAGTTACACCCAGACAACAGATACGCAGTATTTT. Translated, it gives CASSYTQTTDTQYF.